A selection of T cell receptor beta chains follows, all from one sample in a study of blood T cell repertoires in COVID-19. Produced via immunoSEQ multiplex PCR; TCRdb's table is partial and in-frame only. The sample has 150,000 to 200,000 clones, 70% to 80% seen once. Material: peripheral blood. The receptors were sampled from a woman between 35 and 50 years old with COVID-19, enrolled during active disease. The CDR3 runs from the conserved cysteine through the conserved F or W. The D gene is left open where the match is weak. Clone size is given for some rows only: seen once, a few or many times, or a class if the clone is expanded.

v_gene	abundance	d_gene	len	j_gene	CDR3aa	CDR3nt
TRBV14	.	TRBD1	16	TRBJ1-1	CASSRDRYYMNTEAFF	TGTGCCAGCAGCCGGGACAGGTATTACATGAACACTGAAGCTTTCTTT
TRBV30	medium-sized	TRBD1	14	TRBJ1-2	CAWIRPGGIDGYTF	TGTGCCTGGATAAGGCCAGGGGGTATCGATGGCTACACCTTC
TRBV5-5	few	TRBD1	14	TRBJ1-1	CASSSDRSNTEAFF	TGTGCCAGCAGCTCGGACAGGTCCAACACTGAAGCTTTCTTT
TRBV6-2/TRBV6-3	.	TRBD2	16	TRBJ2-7	CASSYGLAGAHYEQYF	TGTGCCAGCAGTTACGGACTAGCGGGGGCCCACTACGAGCAGTACTTC
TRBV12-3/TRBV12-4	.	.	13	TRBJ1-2	CASSFGSRYGYTF	TGTGCCAGCAGTTTCGGCTCGCGGTATGGCTACACCTTC
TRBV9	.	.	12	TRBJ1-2	CASSAAIYGYTF	TGTGCCAGCAGCGCTGCGATCTATGGCTACACCTTC
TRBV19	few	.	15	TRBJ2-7	CASSSPRTERYEQYF	TGTGCCAGTAGTTCTCCCCGGACAGAGCGTTACGAGCAGTACTTC
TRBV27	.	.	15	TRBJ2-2	CASSFSRGPTGELFF	TGTGCCAGCAGTTTTTCCCGGGGTCCCACCGGGGAGCTGTTTTTT
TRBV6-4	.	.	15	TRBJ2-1	CASSTIPSSYNEQFF	TGTGCCAGCAGCACCATTCCTAGCTCCTACAATGAGCAGTTCTTC
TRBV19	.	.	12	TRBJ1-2	CASTTTGTGYTF	TGTGCCAGTACCACCACAGGGACCGGCTACACCTTC
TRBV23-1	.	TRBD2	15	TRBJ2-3	CASRSASGGADTQYF	TGCGCCAGCAGAAGTGCTAGCGGGGGGGCGGATACGCAGTATTTT
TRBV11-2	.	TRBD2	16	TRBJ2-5	CASSLVAGEYQETQYF	TGTGCCAGCAGCTTAGTGGCGGGGGAGTACCAAGAGACCCAGTACTTC
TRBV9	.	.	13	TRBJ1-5	CASLMGGCQPQHF	TGTGCCAGCTTAATGGGGGGGTGTCAGCCCCAGCATTTT
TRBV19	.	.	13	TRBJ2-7	CASSIDRRGEQYF	TGTGCCAGTAGTATTGACAGAAGGGGCGAGCAGTACTTC
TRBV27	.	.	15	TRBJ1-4	CASTPRAGVQEKLFF	TGTGCCAGCACCCCTCGGGCAGGGGTACAAGAAAAACTGTTTTTT
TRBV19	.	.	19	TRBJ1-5	CASIPSGGRRRIGDQPQHF	TGTGCCAGTATCCCATCCGGGGGACGGAGGAGAATCGGGGATCAGCCCCAGCATTTT
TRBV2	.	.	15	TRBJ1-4	CASTLLGGGNEKLFF	TGTGCCAGCACCTTGTTGGGGGGTGGTAATGAAAAACTGTTTTTT
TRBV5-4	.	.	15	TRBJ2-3	CASSLVTGAVDTQYF	TGTGCCAGCAGCTTGGTTACGGGAGCCGTAGATACGCAGTATTTT
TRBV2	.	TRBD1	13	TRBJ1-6	CASRTGGNSPLHF	TGTGCCAGCCGGACAGGTGGCAATTCACCCCTCCACTTT
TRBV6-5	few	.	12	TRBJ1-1	CASSPGRGEAFF	TGTGCCAGCAGTCCGGGCCGAGGGGAAGCTTTCTTT
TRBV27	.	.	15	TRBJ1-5	CASSLDSYSNQPQHF	TGTGCCAGCAGTTTAGACAGTTATAGCAATCAGCCCCAGCATTTT
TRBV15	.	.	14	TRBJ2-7	CATSRRGDNYEQYF	TGTGCCACCAGCAGACGGGGGGACAACTACGAGCAGTACTTC
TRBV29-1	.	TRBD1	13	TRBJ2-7	CSVAPGGSYEQYF	TGCAGCGTGGCCCCAGGGGGCTCCTACGAGCAGTACTTC
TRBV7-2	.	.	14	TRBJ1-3	CASSSDRLLNTIYF	TGTGCCAGCAGCTCTGACAGGTTACTAAACACCATATATTTT
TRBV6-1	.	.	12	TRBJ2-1	CASKLAGDEQFF	TGTGCCAGCAAGCTAGCAGGAGATGAGCAGTTCTTC
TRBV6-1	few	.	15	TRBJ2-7	CASSDGGAGRYEQYF	TGTGCCAGCAGTGATGGGGGGGCAGGGAGATACGAGCAGTACTTC
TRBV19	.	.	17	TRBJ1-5	CATSGGGGPYSNQPQHF	TGTGCCACTAGCGGGGGGGGAGGGCCTTATAGCAATCAGCCCCAGCATTTT
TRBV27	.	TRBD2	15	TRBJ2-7	CASSGTSGRPFLQYF	TGTGCCAGCAGTGGGACTAGCGGGAGACCATTCCTGCAGTACTTC
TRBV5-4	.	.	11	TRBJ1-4	CASSSNEKLFF	TGTGCCAGCAGCTCAAATGAAAAACTGTTTTTT
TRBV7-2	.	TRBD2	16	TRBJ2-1	CASSLPGLAVLDEQFF	TGTGCCAGCAGCTTACCGGGACTAGCGGTTCTCGATGAGCAGTTCTTC
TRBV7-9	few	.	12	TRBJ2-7	CASSPSAYEQYF	TGTGCCAGCAGCCCGTCAGCCTACGAGCAGTACTTC
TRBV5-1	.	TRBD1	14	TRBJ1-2	CASSSPGQGSGYTF	TGCGCCAGCAGTTCCCCGGGACAGGGGTCAGGCTACACCTTC
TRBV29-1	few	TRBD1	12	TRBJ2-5	CSAPTGGETQYF	TGCAGCGCACCAACAGGGGGAGAGACCCAGTACTTC
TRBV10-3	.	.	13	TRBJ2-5	CAIRDSMEETQYF	TGTGCCATCAGGGACTCGATGGAAGAGACCCAGTACTTC
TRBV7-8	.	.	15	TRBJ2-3	CASSLVPLGTDTQYF	TGTGCCAGCAGCTTAGTCCCCCTAGGCACAGATACGCAGTATTTT
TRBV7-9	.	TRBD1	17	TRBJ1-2	CASSNNPGTGLNYGYTF	TGTGCCAGCAGCAACAATCCCGGGACAGGGCTGAACTATGGCTACACCTTC
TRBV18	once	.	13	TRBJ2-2	CASSPQGSGELFF	TGTGCCAGCTCACCGCAGGGGTCCGGGGAGCTGTTTTTT
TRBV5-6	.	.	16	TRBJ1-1	CASSLYRRGVNTEAFF	TGTGCCAGCAGCTTATATAGGAGGGGTGTGAACACTGAAGCTTTCTTT
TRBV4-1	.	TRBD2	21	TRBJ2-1	CASSLKTLGLAGGGSYNEQFF	TGCGCCAGCAGCCTCAAGACCCTCGGACTAGCGGGAGGCGGCTCCTACAATGAGCAGTTCTTC
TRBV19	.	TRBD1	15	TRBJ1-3	CASSIGTAPGNTIYF	TGTGCCAGTAGTATCGGGACAGCACCTGGAAACACCATATATTTT
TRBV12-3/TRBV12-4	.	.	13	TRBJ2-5	CASSLAGYETQYF	TGTGCCAGCAGTTTGGCGGGATATGAGACCCAGTACTTC
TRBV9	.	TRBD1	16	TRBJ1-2	CASSSHLRQGADGYTF	TGTGCCAGCAGCTCCCACCTCCGGCAGGGGGCGGATGGCTACACCTTC
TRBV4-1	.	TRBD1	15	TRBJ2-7	CASSQVDRASYEQYF	TGCGCCAGCAGCCAAGTGGACAGGGCATCCTACGAGCAGTACTTC